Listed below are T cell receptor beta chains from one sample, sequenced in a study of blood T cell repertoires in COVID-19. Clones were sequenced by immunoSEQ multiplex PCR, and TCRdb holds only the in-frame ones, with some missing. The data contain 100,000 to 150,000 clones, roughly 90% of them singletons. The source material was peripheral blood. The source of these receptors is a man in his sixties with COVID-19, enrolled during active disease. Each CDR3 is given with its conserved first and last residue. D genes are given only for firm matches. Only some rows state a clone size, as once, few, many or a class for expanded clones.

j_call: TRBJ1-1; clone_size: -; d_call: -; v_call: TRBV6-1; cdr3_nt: TGTGCCAGCAGTGAACGGACAGTTATGAACACTGAAGCTTTCTTT; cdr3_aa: CASSERTVMNTEAFF
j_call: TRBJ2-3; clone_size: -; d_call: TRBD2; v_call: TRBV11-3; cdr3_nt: TGTGCCAGCAGCTCAAGGACTAGCGGGGGGTCCACAGATACGCAGTATTTT; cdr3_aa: CASSSRTSGGSTDTQYF
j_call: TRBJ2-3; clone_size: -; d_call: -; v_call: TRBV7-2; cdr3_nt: TGTGCCAGCAGCTTAGTTTCCCGGACACCCACAGATACGCAGTATTTT; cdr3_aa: CASSLVSRTPTDTQYF
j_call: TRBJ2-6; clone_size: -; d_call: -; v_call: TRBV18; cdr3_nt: TGTGCCAGCTCCCTCTCTGGGGCCAACGTCCTGACTTTC; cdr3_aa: CASSLSGANVLTF
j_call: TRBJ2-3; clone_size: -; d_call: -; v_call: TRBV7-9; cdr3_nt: TGTGCCAGCAGCCCGAGGATTTCTAGCACAGATACGCAGTATTTT; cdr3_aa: CASSPRISSTDTQYF
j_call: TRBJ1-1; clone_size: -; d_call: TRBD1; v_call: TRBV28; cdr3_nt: TGTGCCAGCGATGACAGGGGGCTGGGAGCTTTCTTT; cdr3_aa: CASDDRGLGAFF
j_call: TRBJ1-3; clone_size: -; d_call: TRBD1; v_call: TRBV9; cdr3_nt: TGTGCCAGCAGCGTCGAGCTTCAGGGGGCCGGAAACACCATATATTTT; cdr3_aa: CASSVELQGAGNTIYF
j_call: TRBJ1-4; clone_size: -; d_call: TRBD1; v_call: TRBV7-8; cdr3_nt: TGTGCCAGCAGCCCTCTCCGGACAGGGAAGAATGAAAAACTGTTTTTT; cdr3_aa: CASSPLRTGKNEKLFF
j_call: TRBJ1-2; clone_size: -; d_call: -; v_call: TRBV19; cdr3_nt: TGTGCCAGTAGCTCCCCCCGACACGGAATAGTTAACTATGGCTACACCTTC; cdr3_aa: CASSSPRHGIVNYGYTF
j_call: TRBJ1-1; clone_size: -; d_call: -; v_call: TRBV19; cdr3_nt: TGTGCCAGTAAAGCGGATCCCGGTTCGACTGAAGCTTTCTTT; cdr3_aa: CASKADPGSTEAFF
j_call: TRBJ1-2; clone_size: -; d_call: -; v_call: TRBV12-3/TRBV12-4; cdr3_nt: TGTGCCAGCAGTTTTCACGGTAACTATGGCTACACCTTC; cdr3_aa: CASSFHGNYGYTF
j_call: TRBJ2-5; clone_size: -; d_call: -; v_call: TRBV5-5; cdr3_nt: TGTGCCAGCAGCTTGGACAGTTTTCAAGAGACCCAGTACTTC; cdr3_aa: CASSLDSFQETQYF
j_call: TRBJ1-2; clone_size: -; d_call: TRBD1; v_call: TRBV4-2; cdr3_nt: TGTGCCAGCAGCCAAAGCCAGGGGGAGGAAGGCTACACCTTC; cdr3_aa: CASSQSQGEEGYTF
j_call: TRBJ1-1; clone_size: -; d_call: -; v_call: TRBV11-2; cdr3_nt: TGTGCCAGCAGCTTATCTTTCCAGGGGACTGAAGCTTTCTTT; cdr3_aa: CASSLSFQGTEAFF
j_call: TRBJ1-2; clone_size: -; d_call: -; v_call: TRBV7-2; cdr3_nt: TGTGCCAGCAGCCCTACAGGGAACTATGGCTACACCTTC; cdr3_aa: CASSPTGNYGYTF
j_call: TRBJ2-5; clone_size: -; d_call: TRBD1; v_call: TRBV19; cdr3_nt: TGTGCCAGTAGTACAGGGGGCAAGCACCAAGAGACCCAGTACTTC; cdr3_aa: CASSTGGKHQETQYF
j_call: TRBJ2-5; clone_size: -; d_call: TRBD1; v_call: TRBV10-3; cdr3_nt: TGTGCCATCAAGGGGACAGGGGGTGAGACCCAGTACTTC; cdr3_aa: CAIKGTGGETQYF
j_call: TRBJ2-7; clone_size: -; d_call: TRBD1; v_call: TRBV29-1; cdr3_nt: TGCAGCGGGGGACAGGGCATACCTCCCTACGAGCAGTACTTC; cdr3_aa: CSGGQGIPPYEQYF
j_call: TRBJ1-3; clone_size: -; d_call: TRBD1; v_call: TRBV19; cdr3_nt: TGTGCCAGTAGGACGGCGGGACAGAGCACTGGAAACACCATATATTTT; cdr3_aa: CASRTAGQSTGNTIYF
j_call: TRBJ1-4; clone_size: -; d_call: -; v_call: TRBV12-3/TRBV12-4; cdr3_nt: TGTGCCAGCAGTCAGGGTGCTAATGAAAAACTGTTTTTT; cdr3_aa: CASSQGANEKLFF
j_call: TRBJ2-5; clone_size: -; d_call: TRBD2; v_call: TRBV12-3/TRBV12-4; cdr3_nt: TGTGCCAGCAGTACAGCGGGGCAAGAGACCCAGTACTTC; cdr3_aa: CASSTAGQETQYF
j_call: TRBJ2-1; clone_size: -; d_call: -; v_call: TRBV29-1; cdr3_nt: TGCAGCGTTGACAGGGGCAATGAGCAGTTCTTC; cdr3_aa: CSVDRGNEQFF
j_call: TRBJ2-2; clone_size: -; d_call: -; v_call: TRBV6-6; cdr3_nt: TGTGCCAGCAGACCCACGGGGGTTGCCGGGGAGCTGTTTTTT; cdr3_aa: CASRPTGVAGELFF
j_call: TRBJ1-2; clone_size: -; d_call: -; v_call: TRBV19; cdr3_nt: TGTGCCAGTAGTATCACCCCAGGGGCCTATGGCTACACCTTC; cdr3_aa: CASSITPGAYGYTF
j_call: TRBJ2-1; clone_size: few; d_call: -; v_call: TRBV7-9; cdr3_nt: TGTGCCAGCAGCTTATTTCAGGGCAATGAGCAGTTCTTC; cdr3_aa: CASSLFQGNEQFF
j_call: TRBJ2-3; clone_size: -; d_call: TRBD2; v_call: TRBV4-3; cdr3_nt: TGCGCCAGCAGCCAAGGTAGCGGGGGGTTAGCAGATACGCAGTATTTT; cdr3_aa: CASSQGSGGLADTQYF
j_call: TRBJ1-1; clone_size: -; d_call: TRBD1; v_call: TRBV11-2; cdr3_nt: TGTGCCAGCAGCTTAGGAGGGGGCCGGCTAATGAACACTGAAGCTTTCTTT; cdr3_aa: CASSLGGGRLMNTEAFF
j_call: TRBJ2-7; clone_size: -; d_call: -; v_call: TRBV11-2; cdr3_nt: TGTGCCAGCAGCTTACCCCTAGGACTTCCCTACGAGCAGTACTTC; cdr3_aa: CASSLPLGLPYEQYF
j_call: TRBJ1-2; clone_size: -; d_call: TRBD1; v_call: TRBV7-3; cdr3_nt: TGTGCCAGCAGCTTAACGGGAGGGGACAGGGAGAACTATGGCTACACCTTC; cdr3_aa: CASSLTGGDRENYGYTF
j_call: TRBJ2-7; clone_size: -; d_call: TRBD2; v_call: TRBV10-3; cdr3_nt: TGTGCCATCAGTGCCCTTAGGGGACTAGCGGGGAACGAGCAGTACTTC; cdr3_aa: CAISALRGLAGNEQYF
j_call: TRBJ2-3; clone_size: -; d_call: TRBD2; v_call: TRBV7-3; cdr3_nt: TGTGCCAGCAGCTTAGGGCCTAGCGGGGGGCTTACCGGAGATACGCAGTATTTT; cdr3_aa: CASSLGPSGGLTGDTQYF
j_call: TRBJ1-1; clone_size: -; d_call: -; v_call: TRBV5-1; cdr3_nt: TGCGCCAGCAGCCTAGGTGGAAACACTGAAGCTTTCTTT; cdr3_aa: CASSLGGNTEAFF
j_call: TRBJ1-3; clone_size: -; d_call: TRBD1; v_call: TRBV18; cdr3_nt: TGTGCCAGCTCACAGTCCCGGGACAGGGCTGGAAACACCATATATTTT; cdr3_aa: CASSQSRDRAGNTIYF
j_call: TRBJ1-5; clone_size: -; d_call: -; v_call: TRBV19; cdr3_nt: TGTGCCAGTAGTATCGCTAGCGGTAGCAATCAGCCCCAGCATTTT; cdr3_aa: CASSIASGSNQPQHF
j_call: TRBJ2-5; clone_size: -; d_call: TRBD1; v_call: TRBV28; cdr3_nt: TGTGCCAGCAGTTTATGGGACAGGGAGGAGACCCAGTACTTC; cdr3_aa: CASSLWDREETQYF
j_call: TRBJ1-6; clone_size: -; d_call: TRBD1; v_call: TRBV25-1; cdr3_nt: TGTGCCAGCAGTGTAACAGGGGGGAATTCACCCCTCCACTTT; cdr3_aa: CASSVTGGNSPLHF
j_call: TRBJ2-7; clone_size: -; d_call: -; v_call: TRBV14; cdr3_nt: TGTGCCAGCAGCCGCCGACTTCAGAGCTACGAGCAGTACTTC; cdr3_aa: CASSRRLQSYEQYF
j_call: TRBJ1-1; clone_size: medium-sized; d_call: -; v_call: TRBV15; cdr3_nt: TGTGCCACCAGCTCGGGACAGAACACTGAAGCTTTCTTT; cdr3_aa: CATSSGQNTEAFF
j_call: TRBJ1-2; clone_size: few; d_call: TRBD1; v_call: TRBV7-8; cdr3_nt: TGTGCCAGCAGCCCCCGGGACAGGGGTACCTATGGCTACACCTTC; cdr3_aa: CASSPRDRGTYGYTF
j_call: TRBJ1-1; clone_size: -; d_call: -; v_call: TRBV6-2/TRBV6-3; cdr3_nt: TGTGCCAGCAGTTACCCCGACAGGCCAGCTTTCTTT; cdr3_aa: CASSYPDRPAFF
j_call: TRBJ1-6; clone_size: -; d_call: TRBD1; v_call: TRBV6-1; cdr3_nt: TGTGCCAGCAGTGAAGTAGGGGGACAGGGGAGCTCCTATAATTCACCCCTCCACTTT; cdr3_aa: CASSEVGGQGSSYNSPLHF
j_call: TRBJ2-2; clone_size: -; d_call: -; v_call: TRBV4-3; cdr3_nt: TGCGCCAGCAGTCGAGACCGGGGTACGACCGGGGAGCTGTTTTTT; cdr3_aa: CASSRDRGTTGELFF
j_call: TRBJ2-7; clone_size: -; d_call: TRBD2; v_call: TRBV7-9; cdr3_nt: TGTGCCAGCAGCCTCGGCGGGGGGTCCTACGAGCAGTACTTC; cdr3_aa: CASSLGGGSYEQYF
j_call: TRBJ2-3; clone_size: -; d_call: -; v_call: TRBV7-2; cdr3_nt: TGTGCCAGCAGCTCGACACAATTCACAGATACGCAGTATTTT; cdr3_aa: CASSSTQFTDTQYF
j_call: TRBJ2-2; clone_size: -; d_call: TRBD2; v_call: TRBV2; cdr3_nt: TGTGCCAGCAGTGGACTAGCGGGGGATCCCGGGGAGCTGTTTTTT; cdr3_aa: CASSGLAGDPGELFF
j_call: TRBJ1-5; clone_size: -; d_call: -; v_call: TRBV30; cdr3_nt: TGTGCCTGGGGGAAGGGGTTGGACAATCAGCCCCAGCATTTT; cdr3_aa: CAWGKGLDNQPQHF
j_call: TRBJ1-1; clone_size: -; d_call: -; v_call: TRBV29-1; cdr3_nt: TGCAGCGTGAGGGTGAACACTGAAGCTTTCTTT; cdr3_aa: CSVRVNTEAFF
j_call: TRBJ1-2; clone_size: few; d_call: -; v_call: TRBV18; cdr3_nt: TGTGCCAGCTCACCATCAGGGGCGAACGATGGCTACACCTTC; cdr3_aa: CASSPSGANDGYTF
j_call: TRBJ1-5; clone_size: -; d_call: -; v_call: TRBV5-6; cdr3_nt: TGTGCCAGCAGCTTGCTTAGTGCTTCTAGCAATCAGCCCCAGCATTTT; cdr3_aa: CASSLLSASSNQPQHF
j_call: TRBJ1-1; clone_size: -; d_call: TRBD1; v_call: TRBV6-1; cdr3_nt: TGTGCCAGCAGTGAAGTGCCTTTTGACAGGGGCCCCACTGAAGCTTTCTTT; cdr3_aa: CASSEVPFDRGPTEAFF
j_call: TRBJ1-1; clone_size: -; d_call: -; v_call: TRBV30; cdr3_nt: TGTGCCTGGAGCAGGGTGGGTCGCATGAACACTGAAGCTTTCTTT; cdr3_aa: CAWSRVGRMNTEAFF
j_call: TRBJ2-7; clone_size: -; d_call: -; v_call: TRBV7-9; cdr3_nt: TGTGCCAGCAGCTTAGATGGCAGGGACGAGCAGTACTTC; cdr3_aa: CASSLDGRDEQYF
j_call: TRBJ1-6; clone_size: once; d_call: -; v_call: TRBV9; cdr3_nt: TGTGCCAGCAGCCTTCGGACAAACGCAGATTCACCCCTCCACTTT; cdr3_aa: CASSLRTNADSPLHF
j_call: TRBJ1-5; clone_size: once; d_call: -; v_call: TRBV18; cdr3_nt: TGTGCCAGCTCGCCAAACAGAGATCAGCCCCAGCATTTT; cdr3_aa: CASSPNRDQPQHF
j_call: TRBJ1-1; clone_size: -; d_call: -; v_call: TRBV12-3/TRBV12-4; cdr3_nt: TGTGCCAGCAGTTCTTTAGAGAACACTGAAGCTTTCTTT; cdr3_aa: CASSSLENTEAFF